Included here is one T cell receptor (beta chain) sequence, with context. Its antigen is still unknown. Per sample, 80,000 to 100,000 TCR templates underwent assay. Method: immunoSEQ multiplex PCR; TCRdb's copy keeps in-frame clones and lacks some. The top ten clones hold around a sixth of a sample with over 70,000 clones, approximately 95% of them seen once. The record originates from a study of siplizumab effects on memory and regulatory T cells. Study-wide results and caveats: Unstimulated subset assignment was obtained for only a minor fraction of alloreactive clones.

Between the trimmed V and J ends, which lost 4 bases and 5 bases, there was a span of 11 bases. The CDR3 loop spans 13 amino acids. From germline, CDR1 is MNHEY and CDR2 SVGAGI. The TCR sequence derives from a human donor in good health. This chain connects TRBV6-5 to TRBJ1-1, with D maybe TRBD1 (5 bases). Material for sequencing was CD8+ T cells sorted from blood. CDR3 sequence (DNA): TGTGCCAGCAGTTCTGGGGGAGGAACTGAAGCTTTCTTT. Its translation: CASSSGGGTEAFF.